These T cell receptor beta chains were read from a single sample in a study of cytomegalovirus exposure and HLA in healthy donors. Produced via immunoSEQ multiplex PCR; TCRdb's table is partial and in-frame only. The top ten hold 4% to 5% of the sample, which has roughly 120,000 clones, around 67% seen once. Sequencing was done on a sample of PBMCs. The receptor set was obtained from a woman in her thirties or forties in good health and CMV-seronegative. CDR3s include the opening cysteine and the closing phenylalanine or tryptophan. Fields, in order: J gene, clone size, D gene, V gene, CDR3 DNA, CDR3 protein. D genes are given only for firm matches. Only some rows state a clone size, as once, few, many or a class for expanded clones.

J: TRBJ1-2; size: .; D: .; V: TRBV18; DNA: TGTGCCAGCTCACCCTCGGGAAACTATGGCTACACCTTC; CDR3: CASSPSGNYGYTF
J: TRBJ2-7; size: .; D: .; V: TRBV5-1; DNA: TGCGCCAGCAGTGGAGAGTACGAGCAGTACTTC; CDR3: CASSGEYEQYF
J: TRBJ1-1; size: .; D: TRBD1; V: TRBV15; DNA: TGTGCCACCAGCAGAGATCGTCCGGGACAGGGCTTTGAAGCTTTCTTT; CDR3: CATSRDRPGQGFEAFF
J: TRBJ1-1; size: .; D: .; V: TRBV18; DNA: TGTGCCAGCTCACCGGAGGGACCCAGGGCCCCAGAAGCTTTCTTT; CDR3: CASSPEGPRAPEAFF
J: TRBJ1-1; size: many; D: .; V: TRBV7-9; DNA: TGTGCCAGCAGTTACGAACCGGGCCCCGGAGGGGCTTTCTTT; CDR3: CASSYEPGPGGAFF
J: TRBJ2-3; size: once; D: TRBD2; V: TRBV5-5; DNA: TGTGCCAGCAGCTCCGGACTAGCGGGGGGGCTGGCCACAGATACGCAGTATTTT; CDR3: CASSSGLAGGLATDTQYF
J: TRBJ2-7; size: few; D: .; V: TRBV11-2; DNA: TGTGCCAGCAGCACCGAGCGGATCCCCTCGATTAAAAGCTCCTACGAGCAGTACTTC; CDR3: CASSTERIPSIKSSYEQYF
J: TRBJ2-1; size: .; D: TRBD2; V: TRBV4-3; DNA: TGCGCCAGCAGCCTGACTAGCGGGGACTACAATGAGCAGTTCTTC; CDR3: CASSLTSGDYNEQFF
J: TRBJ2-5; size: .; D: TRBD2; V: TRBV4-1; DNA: TGCGCCAGCAGCCACCCTAAGACCGGGACTAGGGGTAGGGAGACCCAGTACTTC; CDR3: CASSHPKTGTRGRETQYF
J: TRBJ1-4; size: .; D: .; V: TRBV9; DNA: TGTGCCAGCAGCGTAACAGGGAGGGAGACTAATGAAAAACTGTTTTTT; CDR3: CASSVTGRETNEKLFF
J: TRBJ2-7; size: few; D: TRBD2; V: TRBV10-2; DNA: TGCGCCAGCTCGGGGGCGGGGGGGCAGAACGAGCAGTACTTC; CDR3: CASSGAGGQNEQYF
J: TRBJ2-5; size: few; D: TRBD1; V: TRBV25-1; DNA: TGTGCCAGCACCCCCGGGACAGGGTACTCAGAGACCCAGTACTTC; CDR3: CASTPGTGYSETQYF
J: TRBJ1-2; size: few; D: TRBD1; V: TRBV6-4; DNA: TGTGCCAGCAGTGCCGGACAGGGCTCCTATGGCTACACCTTC; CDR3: CASSAGQGSYGYTF
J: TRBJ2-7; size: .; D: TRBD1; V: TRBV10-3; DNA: TGTGCCATCAGTGAGCCACGGGGGACAGGGGGCTACGAGCAGTACTTC; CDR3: CAISEPRGTGGYEQYF
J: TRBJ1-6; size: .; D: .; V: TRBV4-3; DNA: TGCGCCAGCAGCCAGGCACCTTTACAGGGAAGGGTGGCCTCACCCCTCCACTTT; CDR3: CASSQAPLQGRVASPLHF
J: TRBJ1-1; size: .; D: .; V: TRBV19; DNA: TGTGCCAGTAGTATCCCTCCGGTCGCTGAAGCTTTCTTT; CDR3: CASSIPPVAEAFF
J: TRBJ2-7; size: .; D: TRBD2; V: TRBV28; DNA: TGTGCCAGCAGGCTTAGGACTAGCGGGAGGTACGAGCAGTACTTC; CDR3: CASRLRTSGRYEQYF
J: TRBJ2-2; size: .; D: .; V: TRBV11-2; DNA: TGTGCCAGCAGCTTAGAATCCTCCGGGGAGCTGTTTTTT; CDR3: CASSLESSGELFF
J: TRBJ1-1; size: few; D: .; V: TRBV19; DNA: TGTGCCAGTAGTATAGACAGGGACACTGAAGCTTTCTTT; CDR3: CASSIDRDTEAFF
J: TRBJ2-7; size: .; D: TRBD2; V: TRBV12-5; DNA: TGTGCTAGTGGTTTACTTAGCGGGGGGGCCCACGAGCAGTACTTC; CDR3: CASGLLSGGAHEQYF
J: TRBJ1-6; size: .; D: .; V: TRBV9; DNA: TGTGCCAGCAGCGTCGGCGGGACGGCCACTGATTCACCCCTCCACTTT; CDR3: CASSVGGTATDSPLHF
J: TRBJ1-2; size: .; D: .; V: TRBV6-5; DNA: TGTGCCAGCAGTTTAGTCCAGGGGCAAAACTATGGCTACACCTTC; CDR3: CASSLVQGQNYGYTF
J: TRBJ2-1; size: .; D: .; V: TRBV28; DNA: TGTGCCAGCAGACTTGGACAGGGTAGCGGGTATGAGCAGTTCTTC; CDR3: CASRLGQGSGYEQFF
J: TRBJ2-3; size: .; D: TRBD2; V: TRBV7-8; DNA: TGTGCCAGCACCATGACTAGCGGGGGTACAGATACGCAGTATTTT; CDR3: CASTMTSGGTDTQYF
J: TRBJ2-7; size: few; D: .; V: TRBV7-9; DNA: TGTGCCAGCAGCCACAGGGAGAGCTCCTACGAGCAGTACTTC; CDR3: CASSHRESSYEQYF
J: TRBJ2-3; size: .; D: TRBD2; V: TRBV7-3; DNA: TGTGCCAGCAGCTCCAGCGGGGGCCGGGCAGATACGCAGTATTTT; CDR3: CASSSSGGRADTQYF
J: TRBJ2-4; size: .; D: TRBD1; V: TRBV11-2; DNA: TGTGCCAGCAGTCACAGGGGGCCCAAAAACATTCAGTACTTC; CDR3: CASSHRGPKNIQYF
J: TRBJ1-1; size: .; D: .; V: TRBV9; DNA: TGTGCCAGCAGCGCCATCGGGCGGGGGGATGAAGCTTTCTTT; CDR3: CASSAIGRGDEAFF
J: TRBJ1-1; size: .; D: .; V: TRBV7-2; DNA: TGTGCCAGCAGCTTTATCCAGATTATGAACACTGAAGCTTTCTTT; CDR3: CASSFIQIMNTEAFF
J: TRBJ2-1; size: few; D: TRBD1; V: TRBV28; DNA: TGTGCCAGCAGTCCCACCGGACAGGGTGCTTACAATGAGCAGTTCTTC; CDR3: CASSPTGQGAYNEQFF
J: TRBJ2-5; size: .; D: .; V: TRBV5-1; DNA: TGCGCCAGCAGCTCAGGACAAGAGACCCAGTACTTC; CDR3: CASSSGQETQYF
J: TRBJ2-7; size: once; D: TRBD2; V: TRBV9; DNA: TGTGCCAGCAGCCCCCGACTAGCGGCGATTACCTACGAGCAGTACTTC; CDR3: CASSPRLAAITYEQYF
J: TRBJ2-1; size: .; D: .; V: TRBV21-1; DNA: TGTGCCAGCAGCAAAGTGCAGCGGGAGGCCGACAATGAGCAGTTCTTC; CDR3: CASSKVQREADNEQFF
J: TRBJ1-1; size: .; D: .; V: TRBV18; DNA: TGTGCCAGCTTACCGGGGGGTGTTACTGAAGCTTTCTTT; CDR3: CASLPGGVTEAFF
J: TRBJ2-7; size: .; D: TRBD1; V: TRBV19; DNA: TGTGCCAGTAGGGGTCGGACAGGTCGAACCTACGAGCAGTACTTC; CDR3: CASRGRTGRTYEQYF
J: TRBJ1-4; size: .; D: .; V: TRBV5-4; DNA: TGTGCCAGCAGCTTGGCCCAGGGTGAAAAACTGTTTTTT; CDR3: CASSLAQGEKLFF
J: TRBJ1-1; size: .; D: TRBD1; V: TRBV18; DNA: TGTGCCAGCTCACCATCGGCAGGGGGTAACACTGAAGCTTTCTTT; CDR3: CASSPSAGGNTEAFF